The 3 T cell receptor beta chains below come from one sample, sequenced in a study of cytomegalovirus exposure and HLA in healthy donors (dated by TCRdb to the late 2010s). The library was obtained by the immunoSEQ multiplex PCR assay. A mixture of 60 forward primers for TCR Vbeta segments and 13 reverse primers for TCR Jbeta segments was used in the multiplex PCR. TCRdb limited this immuneACCESS table to in-frame rearrangements with V and J called. A share of clones is missing; checked studies link under half to unresolved V genes, and the rest is unexplained. In all, the sample holds over 150,000 clones, and more than 75% of those were seen once. The ten biggest clones cover over 2.5% of the sample. The sequencing input was PBMCs. The source of these receptors is a man under 40 in good health and CMV-seropositive.

To note about this clone: A junction boundary mismatches the germline segment, possibly from a read error. The chain couples TRBV7-9 to TRBJ2-3; 7 bases are a match to TRBD2. The CDR3 has 15 amino acids. Germline loops: CDR1 SEHNR, CDR2 FQNEAQ (reference sequence). CDR3 sequence reads: CSSSARGRGTDTQYF. The CDR3, as DNA: TGTTCCAGCAGCGCCAGAGGGCGGGGGACAGATACGCAGTATTTT.

The V gene is TRBV5-1, the J gene TRBJ2-5, with TRBD2 matching over 7 bases. This CDR3 spans 14 amino acids. V dropped 4 bases and J dropped 5; count of bases not matched to a gene: 8. Germline CDR1 and CDR2: SGHRS and YFSETQ. This CDR3 is CASSDPAGLETQYF. DNA of the CDR3: TGCGCCAGCAGCGACCCAGCGGGATTGGAGACCCAGTACTTC.

Here the CDR3 reads CATTGAQETQYF. The DNA of the CDR3 is TGTGCCACCACAGGGGCCCAAGAGACCCAGTACTTC. This chain uses TRBV28 with TRBJ2-5; 7 nucleotides line up with TRBD1. The CDR3 loop spans 12 amino acids. V trimming: 10 bases; J trimming: 1 base; junction bases outside the gene matches: 3. The germline CDR1 and CDR2 sequences are MDHEN and SYDVKM. The whole variable domain, filled in from reference TRBV28 and TRBJ2-5, reads DVKVTQSSRYLVKRTGEKVFLECVQDMDHENMFWYRQDPGLGLRLIYFSYDVKMKEKGDIPEGYSVSREKKERFSLILESASTNQTSMYLCATTGAQETQYFGPGTRLLVL.